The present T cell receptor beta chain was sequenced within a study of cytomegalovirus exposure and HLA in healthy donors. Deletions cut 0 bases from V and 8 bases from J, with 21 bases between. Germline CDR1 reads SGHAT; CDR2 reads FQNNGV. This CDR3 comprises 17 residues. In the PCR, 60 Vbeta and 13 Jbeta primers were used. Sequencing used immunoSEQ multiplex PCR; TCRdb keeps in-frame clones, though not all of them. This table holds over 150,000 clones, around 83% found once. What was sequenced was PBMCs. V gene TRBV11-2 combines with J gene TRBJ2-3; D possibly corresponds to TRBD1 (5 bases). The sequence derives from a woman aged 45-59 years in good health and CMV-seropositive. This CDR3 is CASSLDLSIRTFLTQYF. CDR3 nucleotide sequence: TGTGCCAGCAGCTTAGATCTCTCTATCCGGACATTTCTTACGCAGTATTTT.